Listed below are T cell receptor beta chains from one sample, sequenced in a study of blood T cell repertoires in COVID-19. TCRdb keeps only in-frame clones here, not all; method: immunoSEQ multiplex PCR. Of 150,000 to 200,000 clones listed, 65% to 85% are singletons. The sequencing input was peripheral blood. The receptor set was obtained from a human donor with acute or convalescent COVID-19. The donor label of this sample is uncertain. The CDR3 runs from the conserved cysteine through the conserved F or W. The D gene is left open where the match is weak. For some rows the clone size is stated as once, few or many, or as a class when expanded; others skip it.

TGTGCCAGTAGCAATTCTAGGGGCCACGAGCAGTACTTC,CASSNSRGHEQYF,13,NA,TRBJ2-7,NA,TRBV19
TGTGCCAGCAGCCAAACCTGGGAGATGGGGACTGAAGCTTTCTTT,CASSQTWEMGTEAFF,15,NA,TRBJ1-1,NA,TRBV3-1/TRBV3-2
TGCGCCAGCAGCTTGGATGGAGCCTCGAACACTGAAGCTTTCTTT,CASSLDGASNTEAFF,15,NA,TRBJ1-1,NA,TRBV5-1
TGCGCCAGCAGCTTTGGGACAGGGCGGGCTACGAACACTGAAGCTTTCTTT,CASSFGTGRATNTEAFF,17,TRBD1,TRBJ1-1,NA,TRBV5-1
TGTGCCAGCAACCCCCCAGCGAGCACTGAAGCTTTCTTT,CASNPPASTEAFF,13,NA,TRBJ1-1,NA,TRBV28
TGCGCCAGCACCCACAGGGGCGCGGGGACAGTGGAAAAACTGTTTTTT,CASTHRGAGTVEKLFF,16,TRBD1,TRBJ1-4,once,TRBV10-2
TGCGCCAGCAGTGAGCCAGGACTCTGGGCGGGACACGAGCAGTACTTC,CASSEPGLWAGHEQYF,16,NA,TRBJ2-7,NA,TRBV10-2
TGTGCCAGCAGCCGTTCCAGGGGGTCCCCCTACAATGAGCAGTTCTTC,CASSRSRGSPYNEQFF,16,TRBD1,TRBJ2-1,once,TRBV4-2
TGTGCCAGCTCCTCCGGGACTAGCGGGTACAATGAGCAGTTCTTC,CASSSGTSGYNEQFF,15,TRBD2,TRBJ2-1,NA,TRBV18
TGTGCCAGCAGTCCCCGACAGGGGTCCTACGGGGAGCAGTACTTC,CASSPRQGSYGEQYF,15,TRBD1,TRBJ2-7,NA,TRBV5-6
TGTGCCAGTGGGACACCGGGGGCCAACGTCCTGACTTTC,CASGTPGANVLTF,13,NA,TRBJ2-6,NA,TRBV19
TGCGCCAGCAGCTTGGTCGAACAAAGCTCTGGAAACACCATATATTTT,CASSLVEQSSGNTIYF,16,NA,TRBJ1-3,NA,TRBV5-1
TGCAGCGTAGACCCCGGGACAGGGGGCGGCGAGCAGTACTTC,CSVDPGTGGGEQYF,14,TRBD1,TRBJ2-7,NA,TRBV29-1
TGTGCCAGCAGCGTAAAAGCTGCGAGCTCCTACAATGAGCAGTTCTTC,CASSVKAASSYNEQFF,16,NA,TRBJ2-1,NA,TRBV9
TGTGCCAGCAGTTTGCAGACTACCTACGAGCAGTACTTC,CASSLQTTYEQYF,13,NA,TRBJ2-7,NA,TRBV12-3/TRBV12-4
TGTGCCAGCAGTGATTGGACAGGGGAAGAGACCCAGTACTTC,CASSDWTGEETQYF,14,TRBD1,TRBJ2-5,NA,TRBV25-1
TGTGCCAGCAGTAAGGGACATAAGAACACTGAAGCTTTCTTT,CASSKGHKNTEAFF,14,NA,TRBJ1-1,NA,TRBV2
TGCAGTGCCAGTGGGGTTTACTACTCCTACGAGCAGTACTTC,CSASGVYYSYEQYF,14,NA,TRBJ2-7,NA,TRBV20-1
TGTGCCAGCAGCTTAGATGGAAGGGGCGTGGGGACCCAGTACTTC,CASSLDGRGVGTQYF,15,NA,TRBJ2-5,NA,TRBV11-2
TGTGCCAGCGTGAGGAACAGGGGGGCTTTTAATGAAAAACTGTTTTTT,CASVRNRGAFNEKLFF,16,TRBD1,TRBJ1-4,NA,TRBV2
TGTGCCAGCAGTTTATCCGCGACTAGCCGGAATGAGCAGTTCTTC,CASSLSATSRNEQFF,15,TRBD2,TRBJ2-1,NA,TRBV27
TGTGCCAGCAGCCAGGACAGGGGCAATGGCTACACCTTC,CASSQDRGNGYTF,13,TRBD1,TRBJ1-2,NA,TRBV7-8
TGTGCCAGCAGTGAAGACCTAGGGGCTAACACTGAAGCTTTCTTT,CASSEDLGANTEAFF,15,NA,TRBJ1-1,NA,TRBV6-1
TGCGCCAGCAGCCTTAGACAGGCATCCGAGCAGTACTTC,CASSLRQASEQYF,13,NA,TRBJ2-7,NA,TRBV5-1
TGTGCCAGCAGTGTTTATTCGACCGGGAATGAAAAACTGTTTTTT,CASSVYSTGNEKLFF,15,NA,TRBJ1-4,NA,TRBV2
TGTGCCAGTAGTTGGGGGAGGAATCAGCCCCAGCATTTT,CASSWGRNQPQHF,13,NA,TRBJ1-5,NA,TRBV19
TGTGCCAGCAGCGTACGGACAGGACATTCTGGAAACACCATATATTTT,CASSVRTGHSGNTIYF,16,TRBD1,TRBJ1-3,NA,TRBV9
TGTGCCAGCAGTCGGTCCAGGGAACGTGATGGCTACACCTTC,CASSRSRERDGYTF,14,NA,TRBJ1-2,NA,TRBV25-1
TGTGCCAGCAGTACAGGAGATTATGGCTACACCTTC,CASSTGDYGYTF,12,NA,TRBJ1-2,once,TRBV6-5
TGTGCCAGTAGTATAGGCCGGACAGGGGTGAACACCGGGGAGCTGTTTTTT,CASSIGRTGVNTGELFF,17,TRBD1,TRBJ2-2,NA,TRBV19
TGTGCCAGCAGCTTAAGACAGGGTGTGACGGAGCTGTTTTTT,CASSLRQGVTELFF,14,TRBD1,TRBJ2-2,once,TRBV7-2
TGCGCCAGCAGCCAAGATCGAGGCAGGGGGGCCAAAAACATTCAGTACTTC,CASSQDRGRGAKNIQYF,17,TRBD1,TRBJ2-4,NA,TRBV4-1
TGTGCCAGCTCACGGACTAGCGGGAGCCGTAGCTCCTACAATGAGCAGTTCTTC,CASSRTSGSRSSYNEQFF,18,TRBD2,TRBJ2-1,NA,TRBV18
TGTGCCAGCAGCGCGTTGCGGGGGGGGCAAGAGACCCAGTACTTC,CASSALRGGQETQYF,15,TRBD2,TRBJ2-5,NA,TRBV9
TGTGCCAGCAGCCCAGGGTTTAAGGGGTACGAGCAGTACTTC,CASSPGFKGYEQYF,14,NA,TRBJ2-7,NA,TRBV5-8
TGTGCCAGCAATGGATGGGCCAATTCACCCCTCCACTTT,CASNGWANSPLHF,13,NA,TRBJ1-6,NA,TRBV28
TGTGCCAGCAGCTCGTACCAGGGCGGAAACTACGAGCAGTACTTC,CASSSYQGGNYEQYF,15,NA,TRBJ2-7,once,TRBV7-6
TGTGCAAGTCGCTTAGAGGACAGGGTGAAAAACATTCAGTACTTC,CASRLEDRVKNIQYF,15,NA,TRBJ2-4,once,TRBV12-2
TGTGCCAGCAGTGAGGGACAGGGAAAGGGCGGCTACACCTTC,CASSEGQGKGGYTF,14,TRBD1,TRBJ1-2,NA,TRBV25-1
TGCGCCAGCAGCTTGTCCAGGGGGCCCGAGCAGTACTTC,CASSLSRGPEQYF,13,TRBD1,TRBJ2-7,NA,TRBV5-1
TGTGCCAGCAGTACCGCGGGGAGGTTACGAGAGACCCAGTACTTC,CASSTAGRLRETQYF,15,NA,TRBJ2-5,NA,TRBV6-2/TRBV6-3